This TCR beta chain appears in the sequencing data of a study of blood T cell repertoires in COVID-19. The overall study: PBMCs, B-cell-depleted T cells, or T cells were the source of the cDNA or gDNA that made up the material.

The ends were cut back, 4 bases at V and 2 bases at J, with 15 bases in the middle. CDR1 is SGDLS and CDR2 is YYNGEE in the germline V gene. CDR3 length: 15 residues. In the original analysis: Amplification with reference gene primers provided the estimates of nucleated cell counts. The method was immunoSEQ multiplex PCR; TCRdb's version includes in-frame clones alone and lacks a portion of them. The V and J calls and clone size were taken over from that table, and D and trimming were inferred from the DNA. The sample holds 340,000 or so clones; about four fifths are singletons and the top ten take roughly 3%.

The specimen was peripheral blood. This clonotype originated in a man under 40 with active or convalescent COVID-19. This sequence joins TRBV9 and TRBJ1-1; D may be TRBD1 (5 bases). CDR3 sequence: CASSSPGLSNTEAFF. The CDR3 bases are TGTGCCAGCAGCTCCCCGGGACTTTCTAACACTGAAGCTTTCTTT.